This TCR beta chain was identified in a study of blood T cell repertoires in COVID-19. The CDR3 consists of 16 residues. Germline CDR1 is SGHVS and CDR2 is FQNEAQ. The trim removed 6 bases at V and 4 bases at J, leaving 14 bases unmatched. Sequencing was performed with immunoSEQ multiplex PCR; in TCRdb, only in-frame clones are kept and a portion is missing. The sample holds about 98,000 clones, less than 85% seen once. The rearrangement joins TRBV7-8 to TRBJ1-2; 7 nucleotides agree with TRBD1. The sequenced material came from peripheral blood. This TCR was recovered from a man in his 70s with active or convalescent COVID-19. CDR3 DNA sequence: TGTGCCAGCAGGCCAGGATTGAGGGGGCGGGTCTATGGCTACACCTTC. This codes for CASRPGLRGRVYGYTF.